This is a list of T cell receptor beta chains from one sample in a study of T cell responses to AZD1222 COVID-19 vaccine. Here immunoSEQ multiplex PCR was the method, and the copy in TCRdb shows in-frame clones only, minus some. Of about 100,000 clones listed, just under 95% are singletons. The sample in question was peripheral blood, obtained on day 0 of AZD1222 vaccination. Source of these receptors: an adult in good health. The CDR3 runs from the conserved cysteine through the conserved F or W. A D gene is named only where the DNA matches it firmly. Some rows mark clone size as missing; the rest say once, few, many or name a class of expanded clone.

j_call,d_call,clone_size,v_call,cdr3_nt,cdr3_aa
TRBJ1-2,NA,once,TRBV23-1,TGCGCCAGCACATCTTGGGGGGGCTTGCCTGGCGGCTACACCTTC,CASTSWGGLPGGYTF
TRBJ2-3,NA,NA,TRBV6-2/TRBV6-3,TGTGCCAGCAGTTACTCGTCAAGCACAGATACGCAGTATTTT,CASSYSSSTDTQYF
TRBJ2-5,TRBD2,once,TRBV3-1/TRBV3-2,TGTGCCAGCAGCCGGCCTAGCGGGAGTATCGAGACCCAGTACTTC,CASSRPSGSIETQYF
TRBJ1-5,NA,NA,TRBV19,TGTGCCAGTAGTATAGAGTCGGCAGGCCTCAGGCCCCAGCATTTT,CASSIESAGLRPQHF
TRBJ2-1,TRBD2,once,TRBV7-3,TGTGCCAGCAGCTTAAGCGCTAGCGGCCCCGAGCAGTTCTTC,CASSLSASGPEQFF
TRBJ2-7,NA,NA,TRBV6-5,TGTGCCAGCAGTTTGCCGGGACAAGGGGGCGAGCAGTACTTC,CASSLPGQGGEQYF
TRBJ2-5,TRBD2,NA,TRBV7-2,TGTGCCAGCAGCCTGGAGGTCTGGGGGGGAGAAGAGACCCAGTACTTC,CASSLEVWGGEETQYF
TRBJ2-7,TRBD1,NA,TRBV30,TGTGCCTGGAGTCTCAGGACAGGAATAACCTACGAGCAGTACTTC,CAWSLRTGITYEQYF
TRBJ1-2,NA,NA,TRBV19,TGTGCCAGTAGTATTTGGGGCGGCGACGGCTACACCTTC,CASSIWGGDGYTF
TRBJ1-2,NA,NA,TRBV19,TGTGCCAGTAGTGTGATGCGCGGAGATGGCTACACCTTC,CASSVMRGDGYTF
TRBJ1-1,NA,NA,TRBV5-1,TGCGCCAGCAGCGGCGGGACCGCGAACACTGAAGCTTTCTTT,CASSGGTANTEAFF
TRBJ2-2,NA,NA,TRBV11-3,TGTGCCAGCAGCTTCCGGGGGACCGGGGAGCTGTTTTTT,CASSFRGTGELFF
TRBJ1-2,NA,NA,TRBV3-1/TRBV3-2,TGTGCCAGCAGCCCTGGACGGGCCTCCGGTACGAGCTACACCTTC,CASSPGRASGTSYTF
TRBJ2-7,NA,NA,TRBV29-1,TGCAGCGTTGACGGCAAAGGCTACGAGCAGTACTTC,CSVDGKGYEQYF
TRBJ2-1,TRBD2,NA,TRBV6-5,TGTGCCAGCAGGTCTAGCGGGAGGGCCGATGAGCAGTTCTTC,CASRSSGRADEQFF
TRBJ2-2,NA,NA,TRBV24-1,TGTGCCACCAGACAGGGATCCACCGGGGAGCTGTTTTTT,CATRQGSTGELFF
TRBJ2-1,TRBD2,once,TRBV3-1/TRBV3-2,TGTGCCAGCAGCCAACATAAGAGCGGACTAGCGAGCAATGAGCAGTTCTTC,CASSQHKSGLASNEQFF
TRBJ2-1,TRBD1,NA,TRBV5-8,TGTGCCAGCAGCTTTTTCACAGGGGGCTACAATGAGCAGTTCTTC,CASSFFTGGYNEQFF
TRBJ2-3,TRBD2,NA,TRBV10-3,TGTGCCATCAGTGACGGGGGGGCATCAGATACGCAGTATTTT,CAISDGGASDTQYF
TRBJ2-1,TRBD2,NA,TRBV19,TGTGCCAGTAGTATGGGACTACCGTCTTCGGCTTGGCAGTTCTTC,CASSMGLPSSAWQFF
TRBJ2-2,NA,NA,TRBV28,TGTGCCAGCAAAGAGGGCGGGCGCGGCAGGAAGGCCGGGGAGCTGTTTTTT,CASKEGGRGRKAGELFF
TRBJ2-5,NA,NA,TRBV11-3,TGTGCCAGCCGGCAGGGCGAGACCCAGTACTTC,CASRQGETQYF
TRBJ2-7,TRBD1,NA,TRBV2,TGTGCCAGCAGTTCCGGGACAGGGAGCGAGCAGTACTTC,CASSSGTGSEQYF
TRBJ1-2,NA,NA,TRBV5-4,TGTGCCAGCAGCTTGGCAGACTTATCCACTTATGGCTACACCTTC,CASSLADLSTYGYTF
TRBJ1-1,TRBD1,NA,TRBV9,TGTGCCAGCAGCGGGACAGGGACTGAAGCTTTCTTT,CASSGTGTEAFF
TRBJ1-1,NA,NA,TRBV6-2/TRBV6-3,TGTGCCAGCAGTTACTCCCCGAGTATGAACACTGAAGCTTTCTTT,CASSYSPSMNTEAFF
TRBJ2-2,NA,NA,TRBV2,TGTGCCAGCAGCACAGGGTCCACCGGGGAGCTGTTTTTT,CASSTGSTGELFF
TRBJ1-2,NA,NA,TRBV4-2,TGTGCCAGCAGCCAAGAAAGGACGGACTCGGATGGCTACACCTTC,CASSQERTDSDGYTF
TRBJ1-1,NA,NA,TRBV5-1,TGCGCCAGCAGCTTGGGTTCGGGGATTGGAAGCCCTGAAGCTTTCTTT,CASSLGSGIGSPEAFF
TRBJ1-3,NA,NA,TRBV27,TGTGCCAGCAGTTTAGGGGTACCTGGAAACACCATATATTTT,CASSLGVPGNTIYF
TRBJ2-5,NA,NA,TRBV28,TGTGCCAGCAGTTTCTCGGAGACCCAGTACTTC,CASSFSETQYF
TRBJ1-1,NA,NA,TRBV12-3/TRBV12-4,TGTGCCAGCAGTTTTGGCCCTTTCACTGAAGCTTTCTTT,CASSFGPFTEAFF
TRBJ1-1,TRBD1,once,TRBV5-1,TGCGCCAGCAGCTTGGGTGACAGGGACACTGAAGCTTTCTTT,CASSLGDRDTEAFF
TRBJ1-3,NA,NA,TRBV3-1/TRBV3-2,TGTGCCAGCAGCGCCCGTCTGGGCTTCACCATATATTTT,CASSARLGFTIYF
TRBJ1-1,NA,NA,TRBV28,TGTGCCAGCAGCTGGGTACCACCAATGAACACTGAAGCTTTCTTT,CASSWVPPMNTEAFF
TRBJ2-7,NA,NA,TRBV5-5,TGTGCCAGTTTTGACAACTACGAGCAGTACTTC,CASFDNYEQYF
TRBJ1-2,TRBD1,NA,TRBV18,TGTGCCAGCTCGTCTAGACAGGGCCCCTATGGCTACACCTTT,CASSSRQGPYGYTF
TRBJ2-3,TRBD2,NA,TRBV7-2,TGTGCCAGCAGACTAGCGGGGGGTAACACAGATACGCAGTATTTT,CASRLAGGNTDTQYF
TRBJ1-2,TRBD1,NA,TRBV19,TGTGCCAGTAGATCCATACAGGGGGACTATGGCTACACCTTC,CASRSIQGDYGYTF
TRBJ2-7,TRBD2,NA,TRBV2,TGTGCCAGCACGACTAGCGGGAGCTACGAGCAGTACTTC,CASTTSGSYEQYF
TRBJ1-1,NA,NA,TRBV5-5,TGTGCCAGCAGCTTGGCCACCCAGACCACTGAAGCTTTCTTT,CASSLATQTTEAFF
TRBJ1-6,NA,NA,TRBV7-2,TGTGCCAGCAGAGAACAGGGCAGCTATTCACCCCTCCACTTT,CASREQGSYSPLHF